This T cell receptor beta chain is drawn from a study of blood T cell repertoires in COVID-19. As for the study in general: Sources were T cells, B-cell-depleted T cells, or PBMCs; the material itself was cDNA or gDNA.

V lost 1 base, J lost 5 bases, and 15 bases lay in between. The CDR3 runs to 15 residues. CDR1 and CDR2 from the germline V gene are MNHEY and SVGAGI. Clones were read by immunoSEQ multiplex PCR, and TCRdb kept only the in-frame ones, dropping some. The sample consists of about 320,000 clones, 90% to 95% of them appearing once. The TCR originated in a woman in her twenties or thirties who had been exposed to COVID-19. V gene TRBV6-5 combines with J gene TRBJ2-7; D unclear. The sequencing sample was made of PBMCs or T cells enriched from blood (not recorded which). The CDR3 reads CASSYYRQRLDEQYF. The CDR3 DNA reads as TGTGCCAGCAGTTACTACCGCCAGCGCCTTGACGAGCAGTACTTC.